What follows are 5 T cell receptor beta chains derived from one specimen sequenced in a study of molecular identifiers for immune sequencing clone quantification (dated by TCRdb to between 2018 and 2020). To prepare the library, PCR was applied. The sequencer listed for this sample is NextSeq 500. Through fastp at Q25 and MiXCR, TCRdb rebuilt clones from the public reads, retaining in-frame beta chains. Rows are unified per CDR3 protein, each entry keeping the most common DNA and genes. The table for this sample lists more than 550,000 distinct CDR3 sequences; 25% of them were counted only once. The top ten hold 0.78% of the sample. Sequencing was carried out using naive CD8+ T cells from blood, with Jurkat cell RNA spiked in. The cell subset or site label corresponds to: FACS-sorted CD8+CD4-CCR7+CD45RA+ naive T cells. Every receptor here comes from a human donor in good health. Some libraries in this study had Jurkat cell RNA spiked in.

This clonotype was detected only a few times. The chain is built from TRBV3-1 and TRBJ1-2, with no clear D. The germline CDR1 and CDR2 sequences are LGHDT and YNNKEL (reference sequence). This CDR3 contains 13 residues. V was pared by 1 base and J by 4 bases, with 7 bases between. The CDR3 loop is CASSQGGSYGYTF. The CDR3 bases are TGTGCCAGCAGCCAAGGAGGCAGCTATGGCTACACCTTC.

This clonotype showed up many times. The chain employs TRBV12-5 and TRBJ2-7; 8 bases align to TRBD1. This CDR3 is 16 amino acids long. The germline gives CDR1 LGHNT, CDR2 FRNRAP. Losses at the gene ends were 4 bases for V and 0 bases for J; bases not matched to a gene: 8. The CDR3 sequence: CASGWEQGGSSYEQYF. CDR3 DNA: TGTGCTAGTGGTTGGGAACAGGGGGGCAGCTCCTACGAGCAGTACTTC.

In this sample, this clonotype turned up many times. The rearrangement joins TRBV7-2 to TRBJ2-3, with 14 positions matching TRBD2. Germline CDR1 and CDR2: SGHTA and FQGNSA. After removal of 5 bases from V and 5 bases from J, the junction contained 9 bases not matched to a gene. The CDR3 has 17 amino acids. Here the CDR3 reads CASSRRLAGGPLDTQYF. CDR3 bases: TGTGCCAGCAGCAGAAGACTAGCGGGGGGGCCGCTAGATACGCAGTATTTT.

The chain links TRBV9 to TRBJ1-4; TRBD1 matches 9 bases. There are 14 residues in the CDR3. V was pared by 2 bases and J by 8 bases, with 4 bases of the junction left unmatched. Germline assignment: CDR1 SGDLS and CDR2 YYNGEE. This chain's CDR3 is CASSVGTGREKLFF. DNA of the CDR3: TGTGCCAGCAGCGTCGGGACAGGGCGGGAAAAACTGTTTTTT. The variable domain in full, with the rest retrieved from reference TRBV9 and TRBJ1-4, is DSGVTQTPKHLITATGQRVTLRCSPRSGDLSVYWYQQSLDQGLQFLIQYYNGEERAKGNILERFSAQQFPDLHSELNLSSLELGDSALYFCASSVGTGREKLFFGSGTQLSVL.

Concerning this clonotype: One end of the junction does not line up with germline, which may come from a read error. The chain has TRBV6-6 and TRBJ2-7; D not certain. This CDR3 comprises 13 residues. Per germline, CDR1 MNHNY and CDR2 SVGAGI (reference sequence). As DNA, the CDR3 is TGTGACAGCAGTTACTCGATAAGGGCCGAGCAGTACTTC. Amino acid sequence: CDSSYSIRAEQYF.